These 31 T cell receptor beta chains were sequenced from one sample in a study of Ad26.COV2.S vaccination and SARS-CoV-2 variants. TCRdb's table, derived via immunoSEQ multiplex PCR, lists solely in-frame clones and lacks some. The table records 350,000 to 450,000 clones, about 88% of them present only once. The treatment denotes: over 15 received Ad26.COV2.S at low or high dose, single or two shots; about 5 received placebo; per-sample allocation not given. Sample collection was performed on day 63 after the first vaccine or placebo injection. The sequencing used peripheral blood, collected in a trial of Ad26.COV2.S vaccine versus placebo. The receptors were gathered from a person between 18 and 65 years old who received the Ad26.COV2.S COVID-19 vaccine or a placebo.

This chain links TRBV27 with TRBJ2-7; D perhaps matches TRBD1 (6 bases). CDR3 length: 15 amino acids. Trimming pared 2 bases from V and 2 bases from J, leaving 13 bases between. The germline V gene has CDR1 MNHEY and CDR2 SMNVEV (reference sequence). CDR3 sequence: CASSLGGRNPYEQYF. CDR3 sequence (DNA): TGTGCCAGCAGTTTAGGGGGCAGGAACCCCTACGAGCAGTACTTC.

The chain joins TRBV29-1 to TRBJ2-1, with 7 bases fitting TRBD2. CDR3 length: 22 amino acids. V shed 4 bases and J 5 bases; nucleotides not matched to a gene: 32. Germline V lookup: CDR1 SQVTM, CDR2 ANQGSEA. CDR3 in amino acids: CSVGSVVPSPLRGGSGDNEQFF. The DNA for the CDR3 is TGCAGCGTTGGCTCAGTTGTGCCCAGCCCTCTAAGGGGCGGGAGCGGCGACAATGAGCAGTTCTTC.

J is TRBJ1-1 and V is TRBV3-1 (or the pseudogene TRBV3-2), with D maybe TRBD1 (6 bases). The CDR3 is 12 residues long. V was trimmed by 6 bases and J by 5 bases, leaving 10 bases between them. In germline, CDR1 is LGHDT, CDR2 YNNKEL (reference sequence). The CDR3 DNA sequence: TGTGCCAGCAGGACAGGTGGGACTGAAGCTTTCTTT. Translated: CASRTGGTEAFF.

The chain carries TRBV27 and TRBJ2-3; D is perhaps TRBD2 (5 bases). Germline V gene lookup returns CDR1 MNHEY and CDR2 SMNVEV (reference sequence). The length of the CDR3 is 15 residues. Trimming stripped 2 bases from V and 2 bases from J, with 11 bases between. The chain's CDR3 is CASSLSGTHTDTQYF. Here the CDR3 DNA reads TGTGCCAGCAGTTTAAGCGGAACTCACACAGATACGCAGTATTTT.

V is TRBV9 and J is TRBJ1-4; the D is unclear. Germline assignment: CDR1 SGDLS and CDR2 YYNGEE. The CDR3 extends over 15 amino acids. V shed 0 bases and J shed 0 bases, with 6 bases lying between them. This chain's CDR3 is CASSVGRATNEKLFF. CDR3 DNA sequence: TGTGCCAGCAGCGTAGGGCGAGCAACTAATGAAAAACTGTTTTTT.

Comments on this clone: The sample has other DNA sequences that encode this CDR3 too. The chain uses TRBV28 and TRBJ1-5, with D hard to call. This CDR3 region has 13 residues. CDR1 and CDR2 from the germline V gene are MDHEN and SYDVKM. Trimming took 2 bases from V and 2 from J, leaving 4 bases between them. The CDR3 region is CASSLLGNQPQHF. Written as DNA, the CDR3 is TGTGCCAGCAGTTTACTAGGCAATCAGCCCCAGCATTTT.

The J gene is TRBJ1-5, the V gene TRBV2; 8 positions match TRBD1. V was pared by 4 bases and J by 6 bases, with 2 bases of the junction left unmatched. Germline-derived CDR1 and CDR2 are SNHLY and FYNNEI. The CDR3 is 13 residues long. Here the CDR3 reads CASSGTGSQPQHF. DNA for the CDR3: TGTGCCAGCAGTGGGACAGGGAGTCAGCCCCAGCATTTT.

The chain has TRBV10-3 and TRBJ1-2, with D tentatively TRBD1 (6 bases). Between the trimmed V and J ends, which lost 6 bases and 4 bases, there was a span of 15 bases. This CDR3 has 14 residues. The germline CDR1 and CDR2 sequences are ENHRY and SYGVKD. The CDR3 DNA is TGTGCCATCAGAGAGCAGGGGATTGGCTATGGCTACACCTTC. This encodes CAIREQGIGYGYTF.

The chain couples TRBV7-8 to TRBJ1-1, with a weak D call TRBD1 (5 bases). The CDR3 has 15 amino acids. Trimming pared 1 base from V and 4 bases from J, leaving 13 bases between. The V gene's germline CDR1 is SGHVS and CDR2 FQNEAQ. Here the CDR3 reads CASSLVAGTSTEAFF. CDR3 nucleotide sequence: TGTGCCAGCAGCTTAGTCGCAGGGACTTCCACTGAAGCTTTCTTT.

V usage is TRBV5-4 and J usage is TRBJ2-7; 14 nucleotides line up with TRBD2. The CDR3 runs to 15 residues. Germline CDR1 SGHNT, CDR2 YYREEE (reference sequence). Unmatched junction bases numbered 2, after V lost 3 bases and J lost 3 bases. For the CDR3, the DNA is TGTGCCAGCAGCTCGGGACTAGCGGGAGTCTACGAGCAGTACTTC. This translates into CASSSGLAGVYEQYF.

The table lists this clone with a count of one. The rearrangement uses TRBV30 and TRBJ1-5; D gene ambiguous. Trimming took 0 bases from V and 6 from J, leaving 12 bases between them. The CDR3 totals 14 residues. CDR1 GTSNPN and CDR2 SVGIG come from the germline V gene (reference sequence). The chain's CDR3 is CAWSVGGSGQPQHF. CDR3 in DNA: TGTGCCTGGAGTGTCGGAGGGAGTGGTCAGCCCCAGCATTTT.

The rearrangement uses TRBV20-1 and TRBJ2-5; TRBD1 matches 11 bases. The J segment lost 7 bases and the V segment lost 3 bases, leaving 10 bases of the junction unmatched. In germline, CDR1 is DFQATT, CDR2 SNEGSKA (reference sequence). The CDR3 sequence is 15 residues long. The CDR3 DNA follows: TGCAGTGCTAGTTACACACCGGGACAGGGGGGGACCCAGTACTTC. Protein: CSASYTPGQGGTQYF.

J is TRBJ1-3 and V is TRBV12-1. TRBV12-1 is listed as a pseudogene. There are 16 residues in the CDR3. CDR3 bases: TGTGCCAGCAGCTTTTGGGGAGGACTTACTGGAAACACCATATATTTT. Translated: CASSFWGGLTGNTIYF.

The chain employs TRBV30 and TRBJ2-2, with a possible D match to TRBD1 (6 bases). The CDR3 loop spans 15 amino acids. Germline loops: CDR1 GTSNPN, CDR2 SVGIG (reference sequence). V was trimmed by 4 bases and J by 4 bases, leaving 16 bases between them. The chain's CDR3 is CAWNPGRTVTGELFF. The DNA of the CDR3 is TGTGCCTGGAACCCGGGGCGGACAGTCACCGGGGAGCTGTTTTTT.

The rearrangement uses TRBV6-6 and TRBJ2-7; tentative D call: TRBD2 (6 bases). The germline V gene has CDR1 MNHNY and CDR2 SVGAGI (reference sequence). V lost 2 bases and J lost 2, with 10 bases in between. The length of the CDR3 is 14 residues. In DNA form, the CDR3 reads TGTGCCAGCAGTTACGCGCGGGGCCCCTACGAGCAGTACTTC. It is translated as CASSYARGPYEQYF.

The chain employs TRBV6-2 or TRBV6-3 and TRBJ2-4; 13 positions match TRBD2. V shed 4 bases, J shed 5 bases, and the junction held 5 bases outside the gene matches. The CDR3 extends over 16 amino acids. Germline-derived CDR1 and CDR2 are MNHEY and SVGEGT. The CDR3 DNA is TGTGCCAGCAGTTGGACTAGCGGGAGACCTCAAAACATTCAGTACTTC. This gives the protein CASSWTSGRPQNIQYF.

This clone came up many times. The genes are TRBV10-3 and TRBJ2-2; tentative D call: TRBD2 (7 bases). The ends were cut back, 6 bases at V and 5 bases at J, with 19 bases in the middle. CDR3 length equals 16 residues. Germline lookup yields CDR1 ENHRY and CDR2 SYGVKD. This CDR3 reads CAISAGGGSGTGELFF. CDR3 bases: TGTGCCATCAGCGCCGGGGGCGGGAGTGGGACCGGGGAGCTGTTTTTT.

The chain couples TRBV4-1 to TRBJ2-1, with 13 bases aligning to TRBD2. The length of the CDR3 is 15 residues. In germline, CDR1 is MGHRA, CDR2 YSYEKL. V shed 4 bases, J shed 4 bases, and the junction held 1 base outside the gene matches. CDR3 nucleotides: TGCGCCAGCAGCCCACTAGCGGGAGGGTACAATGAGCAGTTCTTC. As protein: CASSPLAGGYNEQFF.

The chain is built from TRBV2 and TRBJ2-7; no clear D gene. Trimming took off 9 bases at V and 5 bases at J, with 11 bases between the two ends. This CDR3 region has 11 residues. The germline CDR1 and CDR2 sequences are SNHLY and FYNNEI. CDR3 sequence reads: CASGRRDEQYF. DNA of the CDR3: TGTGCCAGTGGCCGACGGGACGAGCAGTACTTC. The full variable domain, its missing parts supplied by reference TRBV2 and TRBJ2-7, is EPEVTQTPSHQVTQMGQEVILRCVPISNHLYFYWYRQILGQKVEFLVSFYNNEISEKSEIFDDQFSVERPDGSNFTLKIRSTKLEDSAMYFCASGRRDEQYFGPGTRLTVT.

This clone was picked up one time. CDR3 DNA sequence: TGTGCCAGTAGTACTGGACAGGGTCTGACTACAGATACGCAGTATTTT. Its translation: CASSTGQGLTTDTQYF. The chain joins TRBV19 to TRBJ2-3; TRBD1 matches 8 bases. CDR3 size: 16 residues. CDR1 and CDR2 (germline): LNHDA, SQIVND (reference sequence). The V segment lost 4 bases and the J segment 3 bases; nucleotides outside the gene matches: 9.

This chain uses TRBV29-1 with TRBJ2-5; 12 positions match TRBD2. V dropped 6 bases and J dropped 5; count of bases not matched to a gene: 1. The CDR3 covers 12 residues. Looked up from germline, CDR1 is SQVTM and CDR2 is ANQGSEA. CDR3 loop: CSVLAGGETQYF. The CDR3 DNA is TGCAGCGTCCTAGCGGGAGGGGAGACCCAGTACTTC. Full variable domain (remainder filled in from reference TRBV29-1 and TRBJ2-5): SAVISQKPSRDICQRGTSLTIQCQVDSQVTMMFWYRQQPGQSLTLIATANQGSEATYESGFVIDKFPISRPNLTFSTLTVSNMSPEDSSIYLCSVLAGGETQYFGPGTRLLVL.

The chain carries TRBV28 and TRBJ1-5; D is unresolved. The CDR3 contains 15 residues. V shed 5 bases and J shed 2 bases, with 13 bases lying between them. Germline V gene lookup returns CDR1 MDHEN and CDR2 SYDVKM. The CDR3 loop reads CASSRDTGGNQPQHF. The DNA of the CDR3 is TGTGCCAGCAGTCGAGACACGGGTGGCAATCAGCCCCAGCATTTT.

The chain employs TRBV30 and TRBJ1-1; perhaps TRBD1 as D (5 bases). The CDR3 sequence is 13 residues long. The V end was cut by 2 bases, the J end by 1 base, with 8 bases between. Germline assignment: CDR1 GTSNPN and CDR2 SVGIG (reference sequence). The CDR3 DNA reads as TGTGCCTGGAGTAGAGGGGAGAACACTGAAGCTTTCTTT. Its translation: CAWSRGENTEAFF.

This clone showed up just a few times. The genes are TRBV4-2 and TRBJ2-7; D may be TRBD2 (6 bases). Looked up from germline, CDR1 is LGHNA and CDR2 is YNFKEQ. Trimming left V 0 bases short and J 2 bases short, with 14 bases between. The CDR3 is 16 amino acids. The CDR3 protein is CASSQDPQGGPYEQYF. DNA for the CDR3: TGTGCCAGCAGCCAAGACCCCCAGGGAGGCCCCTACGAGCAGTACTTC.

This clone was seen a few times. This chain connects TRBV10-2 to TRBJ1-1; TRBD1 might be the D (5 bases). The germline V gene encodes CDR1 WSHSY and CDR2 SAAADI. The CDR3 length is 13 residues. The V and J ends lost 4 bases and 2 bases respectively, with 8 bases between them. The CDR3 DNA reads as TGCGCCAGCAGTGTGAGGGGAAACACTGAAGCTTTCTTT. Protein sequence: CASSVRGNTEAFF.

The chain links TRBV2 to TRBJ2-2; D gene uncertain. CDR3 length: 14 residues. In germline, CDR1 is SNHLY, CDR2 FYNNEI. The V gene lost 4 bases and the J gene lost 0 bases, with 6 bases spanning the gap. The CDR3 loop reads CASSADANTGELFF. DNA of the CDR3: TGTGCCAGCAGTGCCGACGCGAACACCGGGGAGCTGTTTTTT.

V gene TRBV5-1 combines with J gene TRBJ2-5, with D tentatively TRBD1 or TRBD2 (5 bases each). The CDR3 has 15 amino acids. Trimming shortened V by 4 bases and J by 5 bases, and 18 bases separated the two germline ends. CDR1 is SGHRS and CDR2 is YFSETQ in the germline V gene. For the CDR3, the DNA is TGCGCCAGCAGCACCCGGGACGGTCCGGAGGAGACCCAGTACTTC. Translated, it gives CASSTRDGPEETQYF.

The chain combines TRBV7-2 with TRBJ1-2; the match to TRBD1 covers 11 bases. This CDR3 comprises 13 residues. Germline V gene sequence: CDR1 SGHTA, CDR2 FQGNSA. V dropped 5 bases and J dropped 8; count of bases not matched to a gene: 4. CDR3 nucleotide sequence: TGTGCCAGCAGCCGGGGACAGGGGGGCGGCTACACCTTC. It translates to CASSRGQGGGYTF.

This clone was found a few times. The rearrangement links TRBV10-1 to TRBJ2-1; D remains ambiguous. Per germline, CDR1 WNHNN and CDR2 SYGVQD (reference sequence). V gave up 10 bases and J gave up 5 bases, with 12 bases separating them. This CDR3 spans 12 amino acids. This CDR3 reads CAIPQIHNEQFF. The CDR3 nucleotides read TGCGCCATCCCCCAAATTCACAATGAGCAGTTCTTC.

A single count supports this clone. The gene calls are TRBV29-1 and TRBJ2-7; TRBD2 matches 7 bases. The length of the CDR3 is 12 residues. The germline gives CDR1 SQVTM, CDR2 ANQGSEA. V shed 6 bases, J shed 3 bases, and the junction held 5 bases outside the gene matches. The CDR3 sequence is CSVGRAGYEQYF. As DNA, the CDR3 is TGCAGCGTAGGGAGGGCAGGCTACGAGCAGTACTTC.

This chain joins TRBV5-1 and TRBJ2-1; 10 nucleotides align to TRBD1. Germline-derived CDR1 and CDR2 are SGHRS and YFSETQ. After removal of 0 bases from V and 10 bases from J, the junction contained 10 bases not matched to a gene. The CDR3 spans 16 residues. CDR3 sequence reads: CASSLGLAGQGTEQFF. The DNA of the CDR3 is TGCGCCAGCAGCTTGGGGCTCGCGGGACAGGGGACAGAGCAGTTCTTC.